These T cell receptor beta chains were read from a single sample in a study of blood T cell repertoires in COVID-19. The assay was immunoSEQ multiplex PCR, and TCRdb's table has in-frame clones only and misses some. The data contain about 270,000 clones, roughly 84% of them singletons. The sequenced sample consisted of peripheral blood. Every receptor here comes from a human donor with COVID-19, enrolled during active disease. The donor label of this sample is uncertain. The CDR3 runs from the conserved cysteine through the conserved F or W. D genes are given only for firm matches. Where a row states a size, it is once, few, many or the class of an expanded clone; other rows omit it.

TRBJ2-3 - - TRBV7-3 CATSWGGTDTQYF TGTGCCACTTCCTGGGGCGGCACAGATACGCAGTATTTT
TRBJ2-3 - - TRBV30 CAWSRRNPSTDTQYF TGTGCCTGGAGTCGGAGGAACCCCTCCACAGATACGCAGTATTTT
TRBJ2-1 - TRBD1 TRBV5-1 CASSLDLTGGQGVENNEQFF TGCGCCAGCAGCTTGGATCTTACCGGGGGACAGGGTGTTGAGAACAATGAGCAGTTCTTC
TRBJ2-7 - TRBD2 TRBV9 CASSAGLAGGAEQYF TGTGCCAGCAGCGCGGGACTAGCGGGAGGTGCCGAGCAGTACTTC
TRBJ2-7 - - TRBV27 CASSHGREGEQYF TGTGCCAGCAGCCACGGACGGGAAGGCGAGCAGTACTTC
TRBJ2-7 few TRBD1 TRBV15 CATSRDRTSYEQYF TGTGCCACCAGCAGGGACAGGACTTCCTACGAGCAGTACTTC
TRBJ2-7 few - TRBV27 CASSFLGAAEQYF TGTGCCAGCAGTTTCCTTGGAGCAGCCGAGCAGTACTTC
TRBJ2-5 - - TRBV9 CASSVASEETQYF TGTGCCAGCAGCGTAGCCTCTGAAGAGACCCAGTACTTC
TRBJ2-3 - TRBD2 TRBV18 CASSSSGGADTQYF TGTGCCAGCTCCAGTAGCGGGGGCGCAGATACGCAGTATTTT
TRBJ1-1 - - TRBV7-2 CASSLGETTEAFF TGTGCCAGCAGCTTGGGCGAGACCACTGAAGCTTTCTTT
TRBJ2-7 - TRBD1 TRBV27 CASSYRQGSYEQYF TGTGCCAGCAGTTACCGACAGGGCTCCTACGAGCAGTACTTC
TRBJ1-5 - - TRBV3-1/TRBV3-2 CASSQRGRNQPQHF TGTGCCAGCAGCCAACGGGGTCGCAATCAGCCCCAGCATTTT
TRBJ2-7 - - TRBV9 CASSFREFPNEQYF TGTGCCAGCAGCTTTCGGGAGTTTCCGAACGAGCAGTACTTC
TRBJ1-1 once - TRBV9 CASSVQGIGTEAFF TGTGCCAGCAGCGTACAGGGGATAGGCACTGAAGCTTTCTTT
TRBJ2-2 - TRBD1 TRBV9 CASSYETGESTGELFF TGTGCCAGCAGCTATGAGACAGGGGAAAGCACCGGGGAGCTGTTTTTT
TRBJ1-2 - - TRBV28 CASSGFSYYTF TGTGCCAGCAGTGGTTTTAGTTACTACACCTTC
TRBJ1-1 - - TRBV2 CASSDLGPANTEAFF TGTGCCAGCAGTGACCTGGGCCCCGCTAACACTGAAGCTTTCTTT
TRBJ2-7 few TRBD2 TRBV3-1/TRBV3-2 CASRPGIAGAGEQYF TGTGCCAGCAGACCCGGAATAGCGGGAGCCGGCGAGCAGTACTTC
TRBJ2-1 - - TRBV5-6 CASSYGTGSYNEQFF TGTGCCAGCAGCTACGGAACAGGGTCTTACAATGAGCAGTTCTTC
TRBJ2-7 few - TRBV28 CASQASVNYEQYF TGTGCCAGTCAGGCTTCCGTCAACTACGAGCAGTACTTC
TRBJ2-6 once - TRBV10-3 CATKQGGNRSGANVLTF TGTGCCACCAAACAGGGGGGGAATCGCTCCGGGGCCAACGTCCTGACTTTC
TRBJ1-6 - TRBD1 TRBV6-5 CASSGTDSSPLHF TGTGCCAGTTCCGGGACAGATTCATCACCCCTCCACTTT
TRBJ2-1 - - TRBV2 CASTPGSYNEQFF TGTGCCAGCACCCCCGGGTCCTACAATGAGCAGTTCTTC
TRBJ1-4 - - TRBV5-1 CASSLDGLEKLFF TGCGCCAGCAGCTTGGATGGACTTGAAAAACTGTTTTTT
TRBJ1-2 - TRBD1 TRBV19 CASSLTRDRALDYGYTF TGTGCCAGTAGTCTTACTCGGGACAGGGCGTTAGACTATGGCTACACCTTC
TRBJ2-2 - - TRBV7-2 CASSSQRTGELFF TGTGCCAGCAGCTCACAGAGAACCGGGGAGCTGTTTTTT
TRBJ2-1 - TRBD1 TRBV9 CASSATGGLRVKQFF TGTGCCAGCAGCGCAACAGGGGGCCTTAGGGTAAAGCAGTTCTTC
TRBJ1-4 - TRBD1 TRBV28 CATLDRGQEKLFF TGTGCCACCTTGGACAGGGGGCAAGAAAAACTGTTTTTT
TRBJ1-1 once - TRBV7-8 CASSLGSTGIATEAFF TGTGCCAGCAGCTTAGGTTCCACAGGGATTGCGACTGAAGCTTTCTTT
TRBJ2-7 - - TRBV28 CASSLDRGANYEQYF TGTGCCAGCAGTTTAGACAGAGGAGCGAACTACGAGCAGTACTTC
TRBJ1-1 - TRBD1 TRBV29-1 CSSSDRANTEAFF TGCAGCTCATCGGACAGGGCGAACACTGAAGCTTTCTTT
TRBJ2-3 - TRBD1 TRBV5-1 CASSNRLQGAGADTQYF TGCGCCAGCAGCAACCGGTTACAGGGGGCCGGGGCAGATACGCAGTATTTT
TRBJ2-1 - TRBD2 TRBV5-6 CASSKGLADSYNEQFF TGTGCCAGCAGCAAAGGACTAGCCGACTCCTACAATGAGCAGTTCTTC
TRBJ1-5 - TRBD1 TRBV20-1 CSASDGQGIQPQHF TGCAGTGCTAGTGACGGACAGGGGATTCAGCCCCAGCATTTT
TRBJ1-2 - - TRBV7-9 CASSFTDGYTF TGTGCCAGCAGCTTCACAGATGGCTACACCTTC
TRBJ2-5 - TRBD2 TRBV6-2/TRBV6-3 CASSSEPRTSGSSETQYF TGTGCCAGCAGTTCGGAGCCCCGGACTAGCGGGTCTTCAGAGACCCAGTACTTC
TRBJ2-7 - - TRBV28 CASATYEQYF TGTGCCAGCGCTACTTACGAGCAGTACTTC